Sequencing of this T cell receptor beta chain was carried out in a study of blood T cell repertoires in COVID-19. Whole-study context: Acute-phase and convalescent COVID-19 samples originated in the United States, Italy and Spain. T cells, B-cell-depleted T cells, or PBMCs provided the cDNA or gDNA that served as material.

The V and J ends lost 4 bases and 0 bases respectively, with 14 bases between them. Germline V CDR1 and CDR2: SGDLS, YYNGEE. The CDR3 consists of 16 residues. Per the study methods: From reference gene primer amplification, estimates of nucleated cell counts were derived. Sequenced by immunoSEQ multiplex PCR; TCRdb stores in-frame clones only, minus some. The V and J calls and clone size were taken over from that table, and D and trimming were inferred from the DNA. The table lists some 130,000 clones, more than 80% of them singletons. The material sequenced was peripheral blood. The chain employs TRBV9 and TRBJ1-3; the D is unclear. The TCR was taken from a human donor in a cohort sampled during active COVID-19. The CDR3 loop is CASSREGSISGNTIYF. CDR3 coding DNA: TGTGCCAGCAGCCGGGAGGGCAGCATCTCTGGAAACACCATATATTTT.